A selection of T cell receptor beta chains follows, all from one sample in a study of Graves' ophthalmopathy and Graves' hyperthyroidism. TCRdb fed the multiplex PCR reads into MiXCR, producing one record per CDR3 protein. The table lists about 740,000 distinct CDR3 sequences, approximately 40% of them singletons. The sequenced sample was peripheral blood. Receptors were obtained from an adult man with Graves' ophthalmopathy. The CDR3 runs from the conserved cysteine through the conserved F or W. Fields, in order: clone size, V gene, D gene, J gene, CDR3 protein, CDR3 DNA. The D gene is left open where the match is weak. Some rows have no size entry. The others give once, few or many, or a class for an expanded clone.

many	TRBV7-9	TRBD1	TRBJ2-7	CASSATGGPYEQYF	TGTGCCAGCAGCGCAACAGGGGGTCCCTACGAGCAGTACTTC
NA	TRBV7-9	NA	TRBJ1-1	CASSRNAGTEAFF	TGTGCCAGCAGCCGAAATGCAGGGACTGAAGCTTTCTTT
many	TRBV7-9	NA	TRBJ2-5	CASSPGYLKETQYF	TGTGCCAGCAGCCCCGGCTACCTGAAAGAGACCCAGTACTTC
many	TRBV7-2	NA	TRBJ1-2	CASSLAGGVYGYTF	TGTGCCAGCAGCTTAGCAGGGGGGGTCTATGGCTACACCTTC
many	TRBV29-1	NA	TRBJ2-5	CSVEGGITGRQETQYF	TGCAGCGTTGAAGGGGGCATTACAGGGCGCCAAGAGACCCAGTACTTC
few	TRBV13	NA	TRBJ2-7	CASSLMRESFYEQYF	TGTGCCAGCAGCTTAATGAGGGAGTCGTTCTACGAGCAGTACTTC
NA	TRBV14	NA	TRBJ1-4	CARDWAREMKKLFF	TGTGCTAGAGATTGGGCCAGGGAGATGAAGAAACTGTTTTTT
many	TRBV11-2	NA	TRBJ1-1	CASSEQGTATEAFF	TGTGCCAGCAGCGAACAGGGTACGGCCACTGAAGCTTTCTTT
NA	TRBV10-3	TRBD1	TRBJ1-2	CASSQDRDNYGYTF	TGTGCCAGCAGCCAGGACAGGGATAACTATGGCTACACCTTC
few	TRBV7-6	NA	TRBJ1-5	CASSLTPNSNQPQHF	TGTGCCAGCAGCTTAACGCCAAATAGCAATCAGCCCCAGCATTTT
many	TRBV5-1	TRBD2	TRBJ2-5	CASSVGLAGVGETQYF	TGCGCCAGCAGCGTGGGACTAGCGGGAGTCGGAGAGACCCAGTACTTC
few	TRBV10-3	NA	TRBJ1-1	CASSFPQTGGMNTEAFF	TGTGCCAGCAGTTTCCCGCAGACAGGTGGCATGAACACTGAAGCTTTCTTT
NA	TRBV5-1	TRBD1	TRBJ2-2	CASRPGTVHTGELFF	TGCGCCAGCAGACCCGGGACAGTTCACACCGGGGAGCTGTTTTTT
few	TRBV20-1	NA	TRBJ1-6	CSARGDTNSPLHF	TGCAGTGCTAGAGGGGACACAAATTCACCCCTCCACTTT
many	TRBV7-9	NA	TRBJ2-7	CASSLVVGREQYF	TGTGCCAGCAGCTTAGTAGTCGGGCGAGAGCAGTACTTC
many	TRBV2	NA	TRBJ2-7	CASNQGLGEQYF	TGTGCCAGCAATCAGGGGCTGGGGGAGCAGTACTTC
many	TRBV2	NA	TRBJ2-7	CASSELSAADEQYF	TGTGCCAGCAGTGAACTCAGCGCCGCCGACGAGCAGTACTTC
many	TRBV25-1	TRBD1	TRBJ1-6	CASSSGGRTNSPLHF	TGTGCCAGCAGTTCAGGGGGCAGGACGAATTCACCCCTCCACTTT
NA	TRBV24-1	NA	TRBJ1-1	CATRTTQNTEAFF	TGTGCCACCAGAACGACCCAAAACACTGAAGCTTTCTTT
many	TRBV2	NA	TRBJ1-5	CASSDGGGQEPQHF	TGTGCCAGCAGTGATGGGGGGGGGCAGGAGCCCCAGCATTTT
many	TRBV7-9	NA	TRBJ2-7	CASSYLGPPGEQYF	TGTGCCAGCAGCTACCTCGGCCCCCCAGGCGAGCAGTACTTC
once	TRBV7-9	NA	TRBJ2-2	CASSVFRLASNTGELFF	TGTGCCAGCAGCGTCTTTCGGTTAGCCTCGAACACCGGGGAGCTGTTTTTT
NA	TRBV6-6	NA	TRBJ2-7	CASSPPGLLLNEQYF	TGTGCCAGCAGCCCACCGGGACTCCTTTTGAACGAGCAGTACTTC
NA	TRBV20-1	NA	TRBJ1-5	CSASGQNNQPQHF	TGCAGTGCTAGCGGCCAGAACAATCAGCCCCAGCATTTT
many	TRBV7-6	TRBD2	TRBJ2-1	CASTSKRGIAGSYNEQFF	TGTGCCAGCACCTCAAAACGAGGGATAGCGGGATCCTACAATGAGCAGTTCTTC
NA	TRBV7-9	NA	TRBJ2-2	CASSGDPTGRELSF	TGTGCCAGCAGTGGGGACCCAACCGGTCGGGAGCTGTCTTTT
many	TRBV14	TRBD1	TRBJ1-2	CASSPWTGGYGYTF	TGTGCCAGCAGCCCTTGGACAGGGGGTTATGGCTACACCTTC
once	TRBV24-1	NA	TRBJ2-3	CATSDPTGGGDTQYF	TGTGCCACCAGTGACCCGACAGGTGGCGGAGATACGCAGTATTTT
few	TRBV7-9	NA	TRBJ1-2	CASSFTGTPVYGYTF	TGTGCCAGCAGCTTTACCGGGACGCCCGTCTATGGCTACACCTTC
NA	TRBV10-1	NA	TRBJ2-2	CATGDFPPGQNTGELFF	TGTGCCACCGGTGATTTCCCGCCGGGACAGAACACCGGGGAGCTGTTTTTT
NA	TRBV20-1	NA	TRBJ2-2	CSAREQGQTGELFF	TGCAGTGCTAGAGAACAGGGTCAAACCGGGGAGCTGTTTTTT
NA	TRBV2	NA	TRBJ1-4	CASSERTANEKLFF	TGTGCCAGCAGTGAACGCACAGCTAATGAAAAACTGTTTTTT
NA	TRBV7-9	NA	TRBJ2-3	CASSFDSSTDTQYF	TGTGCCAGCAGCTTCGACAGTAGCACAGATACGCAGTATTTT
many	TRBV15	NA	TRBJ2-7	CATSREAEVVYEQYF	TGTGCCACCAGCAGAGAAGCAGAAGTGGTCTACGAGCAGTACTTC
many	TRBV7-9	NA	TRBJ1-3	CASSFGGSSGNTIYF	TGTGCCAGCAGCTTCGGGGGATCTTCTGGAAACACCATATATTTT
NA	TRBV7-9	NA	TRBJ2-7	CASGVWGGGGSSYEQYF	TGTGCCAGCGGCGTATGGGGCGGAGGTGGGAGCTCCTACGAGCAGTACTTC
NA	TRBV11-2	NA	TRBJ2-2	CASRRDMATGELFF	TGTGCCAGCAGAAGGGACATGGCGACCGGGGAGCTGTTTTTT
many	TRBV11-3	NA	TRBJ2-6	CATQMAGANVLTF	TGTGCCACACAAATGGCTGGGGCCAACGTCCTGACTTTC
NA	TRBV20-1	NA	TRBJ1-4	CSATPQEGEKLFF	TGCAGTGCTACCCCCCAGGAGGGGGAAAAACTGTTTTTT
many	TRBV20-1	NA	TRBJ2-5	CSAREWETQYF	TGCAGTGCTAGAGAGTGGGAGACCCAGTACTTC
few	TRBV4-3	NA	TRBJ2-5	CASTPLGETQYF	TGCGCCAGCACCCCCTTAGGCGAGACCCAGTACTTC
few	TRBV6-1	NA	TRBJ1-2	CASSEDMVYGYTF	TGTGCCAGCAGTGAAGATATGGTCTATGGCTACACCTTC
NA	TRBV10-2	NA	TRBJ1-3	CASSAGGPSGNTIYF	TGCGCCAGCAGCGCCGGGGGCCCCTCTGGAAACACCATATATTTT
NA	TRBV10-3	NA	TRBJ1-4	CAISESTAPNEKLFF	TGTGCCATCAGTGAGTCGACAGCCCCTAATGAAAAACTGTTTTTT
many	TRBV2	NA	TRBJ2-2	CASRVDIANTGELFF	TGTGCCAGCAGGGTTGACATAGCGAACACCGGGGAGCTGTTTTTT
NA	TRBV20-1	NA	TRBJ1-2	CSARDGRVSWNYGHTF	TGCAGTGCTAGAGATGGCAGGGTGTCTTGGAACTATGGCCACACCTTC
many	TRBV10-3	NA	TRBJ1-1	CASRDNFGAEAFF	TGTGCCAGCAGGGACAACTTTGGCGCTGAAGCTTTCTTT
few	TRBV5-1	TRBD1	TRBJ1-6	CASSFQGDNSPLHF	TGCGCCAGCAGCTTCCAGGGGGATAATTCACCCCTCCACTTT
NA	TRBV19	NA	TRBJ1-3	CASIWGPGNTIYF	TGTGCCAGTATTTGGGGACCTGGAAACACCATATATTTT
NA	TRBV19	NA	TRBJ2-6	CASSISGAGANVLTF	TGTGCCAGTAGTATTTCAGGGGCTGGGGCCAACGTCCTGACTTTC
NA	TRBV10-2	NA	TRBJ2-7	CASRAQRQATSEQYF	TGTGCCAGCAGAGCCCAGAGACAGGCCACTAGTGAGCAGTACTTC
few	TRBV7-2	NA	TRBJ2-7	CASSPVGGGSSYEQYF	TGTGCCAGCAGCCCCGTGGGGGGCGGAAGCTCCTACGAGCAGTACTTC
NA	TRBV25-1	TRBD1	TRBJ2-2	CASSTTGGTGELFF	TGTGCCAGCAGTACGACAGGGGGCACCGGGGAGCTGTTTTTT
NA	TRBV4-2	NA	TRBJ1-5	CASSQVFRPAVQPQHF	TGTGCCAGCAGCCAAGTTTTTCGACCTGCGGTACAGCCCCAGCATTTT